These T cell receptor beta chains were read from a single sample in a study of blood T cell repertoires in COVID-19. Clones were sequenced by immunoSEQ multiplex PCR, and TCRdb holds only the in-frame ones, with some missing. Of about 190,000 clones listed, approximately 88% are singletons. The sequenced sample was PBMCs or T cells enriched from blood (not recorded which). The source of these receptors is a woman aged 25 to 39 who had recovered from COVID-19. Both conserved end residues are trimmed from each CDR3.

v_gene	CDR3aa
TRBV5-1	ASSLQADNEKLF
TRBV28	ASTRDSSYNSPLH
TRBV5-1	ASSLRGGELF
TRBV28	ASSLRPYEQY
TRBV7-8	ASSRRAGNQPQH
TRBV15	ATSRERNQPQH
TRBV28	ASSPVSSYNSPLH
TRBV10-3	AISERPGGDQPQH
TRBV5-1	ASSLGAAEAF
TRBV9	ASSVGTSGYNEQF
TRBV18	ASSPTPGTGGVGSSYEQY
TRBV29-1	SVEGGGLETQY
TRBV10-3	AISEGLTGLAGAYEQY
TRBV9	ASSRGPVSGNTIY
TRBV28	ASIGSGVNGYT
TRBV18	ASSPDSSIKLF
TRBV27	ASSLILAGGPSEQY
TRBV4-2	ASSQGTGSNYGYT
TRBV5-1	ASSLDGLAGTQY
TRBV13	ASSFGQPFGYGYT
TRBV18	ASSPLAGVGYT
TRBV5-4	ASSSLQGLNTEAF
TRBV9	ASSPGTENYGYT
TRBV7-5	ARSLYGSGTSTDTQY
TRBV11-2	ASSSGQGFSQPQH
TRBV7-3	ASSFDRTAEQY
TRBV27	ASSPLPGAGAPYNEQF
TRBV5-1	ASSSLAGETQY
TRBV18	ASSPRGGGTEAF
TRBV6-5	ASSYGGTGGLLH
TRBV5-1	ASSPGLISGANVLT
TRBV3-1/TRBV3-2	ASSQDGAVFTSPLH
TRBV4-1	ASSHSLQGSTEAF
TRBV11-2	ASSYRPGTGKSNTGELF
TRBV7-8	ASSYTSGAYNEQF
TRBV23-1	ASSQWFGCITYNEKLF
TRBV25-1	ASKPPFGGYGYT
TRBV11-2	ASSLVQEVEKLF
TRBV24-1	ATSEISPGLSHETQY
TRBV28	ASSRDSYQPQH
TRBV27	ASYGLAAPYEQY
TRBV4-1	ASSQDPGGSYSSGNTIY
TRBV14	ASSQEVGVGYGYT
TRBV2	ASSRGQVEKLF
TRBV5-6	ASSLAPSSYNEQF
TRBV2	ASNLDGGAVEAF
TRBV28	ASSKTGVRSPLH
TRBV12-3/TRBV12-4	AVGVSYNEQF
TRBV9	ASSVENSGKYNEQF
TRBV19	ASKSAGSTDTQY
TRBV10-3	AITLDKNTEAF